These 23 T cell receptor beta chains share one sample of origin, sequenced in a study of cytotoxic CD8 clonotypes in ibrutinib-treated CLL (dated by TCRdb to the early 2020s). Per the publication, the time point label means: approximately 25 months on ibrutinib. The library was generated by the immunoSEQ multiplex PCR assay. TCRdb holds this immuneACCESS table with in-frame rearrangements only. Some clones are missing; in checked studies, unresolved V genes explain under half, and the rest has no known cause. For this sample the table gives tens of thousands of clones, of which approximately 87% were detected only once. The top ten clones comprise just over 20% of the sample. The sequenced sample was PBMCs, obtained after 24 months of ibrutinib treatment. The source of these receptors is a human donor with chronic lymphocytic leukemia.

This chain links TRBV5-4 with TRBJ2-3, with a possible D match to TRBD2 (6 bases). The germline V and J ends were trimmed by 0 bases and 2 bases, with 10 bases remaining between them. The germline V gene has CDR1 SGHNT and CDR2 YYREEE (reference sequence). The CDR3 is made up of 15 amino acids. CDR3 sequence (DNA): TGTGCCAGCAGCTTGGTGGCGGGATTCACAGATACGCAGTATTTT. Amino acid sequence: CASSLVAGFTDTQYF.

For the CDR3, the DNA is TGTGCCAGCAGCTTTCAGGGGGTATCCTCCCCCGCTTTCTTT. Protein: CASSFQGVSSPAFF. V gene TRBV7-2 combines with J gene TRBJ1-1; TRBD1 aligns across 7 bases. CDR1 and CDR2 (germline): SGHTA, FQGNSA. V lost 3 bases, J lost 11 bases, and 12 bases stayed unmatched. This CDR3 is built from 14 residues. Filled out from reference TRBV7-2 and TRBJ1-1, the complete variable domain reads GAGVSQSPSNKVTEKGKDVELRCDPISGHTALYWYRQSLGQGLEFLIYFQGNSAPDKSGLPSDRFSAERTGGSVSTLTIQRTQQEDSAVYLCASSFQGVSSPAFFGQGTRLTVV.

The chain is built from TRBV6-1 and TRBJ1-4, with D uncertain. V lost 0 bases and J 7 bases, leaving 15 bases between the germline ends. The CDR3 consists of 16 residues. From germline, CDR1 is MNHNS and CDR2 SASEGT. CDR3 nucleotides: TGTGCCAGCAGTGAAGCGAGGTCTAGGGAGCGTGAAAAACTGTTTTTT. Its protein product is CASSEARSREREKLFF.

CDR3 sequence (DNA): TGTGCCAGCAGCCCAGCTGGGCGGGAGGGCCATACGCAGTATTTT. Protein: CASSPAGREGHTQYF. This chain uses TRBV7-2 with TRBJ2-3; 9 bases match TRBD2. Trimming took 5 bases from V and 7 from J; bases not matched to a gene: 10. CDR3 length: 15 residues. Germline V lookup: CDR1 SGHTA, CDR2 FQGNSA.

V and J are TRBV30 and TRBJ2-3; D call uncertain. The V and J ends lost 0 bases and 0 bases respectively, with 10 bases between them. Germline values: CDR1 GTSNPN, CDR2 SVGIG (reference sequence). This CDR3 is 15 amino acids long. CDR3 protein: CAWSVMASSTDTQYF. CDR3 coding DNA: TGTGCCTGGAGTGTTATGGCGAGTAGCACAGATACGCAGTATTTT.

J is TRBJ1-4 and V is TRBV5-1; no clear D gene. Germline CDR1 and CDR2: SGHRS and YFSETQ. V was pared by 4 bases and J by 3 bases, with 13 bases between. The CDR3 extends over 15 amino acids. The CDR3 loop reads CASSPSGEPNEKLFF. CDR3 bases: TGCGCCAGCAGCCCATCAGGCGAACCTAATGAAAAACTGTTTTTT.

The gene calls are TRBV11-2 and TRBJ1-3; possible D gene TRBD1, 6 bases. CDR3 length: 13 amino acids. V was trimmed by 5 bases and J by 5 bases, leaving 10 bases between them. Germline CDR1 and CDR2: SGHAT and FQNNGV. In DNA, the CDR3 is TGTGCCAGCAGCCCGACAGGAAGAAACACCATATATTTT. Translated: CASSPTGRNTIYF. Based on the CDR3 plus reference TRBV11-2 and TRBJ1-3, the full variable domain is EAGVAQSPRYKIIEKRQSVAFWCNPISGHATLYWYQQILGQGPKLLIQFQNNGVVDDSQLPKDRFSAERLKGVDSTLKIQPAKLEDSAVYLCASSPTGRNTIYFGEGSWLTVV.

Points on this clone: In this CDR3 the conserved last residue, phenylalanine or tryptophan, is missing, so a read error is likely. No DNA is shown, since the ends of the CDR3 on it are uncertain; the CDR3 is the one TCRdb lists. The V call is TRBV21-1, the J call TRBJ1-2. TRBV21-1 is marked as a pseudogene. The CDR3 is 10 amino acids in total, end residues counted. The CDR3 region is CASSKVASSE.

The J gene is TRBJ2-7, the V gene TRBV19; tentative D call: TRBD1 (6 bases). CDR3 length: 14 amino acids. The V and J ends lost 6 bases and 6 bases respectively, with 18 bases between them. In germline, CDR1 is LNHDA, CDR2 SQIVND (reference sequence). CDR3 bases: TGTGCCAGTAGCGCCGGGACACTCCCCGGCGAGCAGTACTTC. This translates into CASSAGTLPGEQYF.

The J gene is TRBJ2-2, the V gene TRBV18, with D perhaps assigned TRBD1 or TRBD2 (5 bases each). The CDR3 contains 15 residues. Trimming took 3 bases from V and 1 from J, leaving 9 bases between them. From germline, CDR1 is KGHSH and CDR2 LQKENI. The CDR3 bases are TGTGCCAGCTCACCCGGGACCTTGAACACCGGGGAGCTGTTTTTT. This gives the protein CASSPGTLNTGELFF.

The chain has TRBV19 and TRBJ2-1; D possibly corresponds to TRBD2 (6 bases). CDR3 length: 13 residues. The germline V gene encodes CDR1 LNHDA and CDR2 SQIVND (reference sequence). Trimming pared 0 bases from V and 10 bases from J, leaving 10 bases between. For the CDR3, the DNA is TGTGCCAGTAGTATAGATGGGAGGTTAGAGCAGTTCTTC. This codes for CASSIDGRLEQFF.

This clone was detected only once. This chain uses TRBV19 with TRBJ1-5; tentative D call: TRBD1 (6 bases). V was cut by 1 base and J by 4 bases, with 14 bases left in between. Germline assignment: CDR1 LNHDA and CDR2 SQIVND (reference sequence). This CDR3 contains 16 residues. The CDR3 coding sequence is TGTGCCAGTAGTATAGTTGCAGGGGTACCTAATCAGCCCCAGCATTTT. This encodes CASSIVAGVPNQPQHF.

The chain couples TRBV20-1 to TRBJ2-7; D not certain. Trimming removed 3 bases at V and 4 bases at J, with 7 bases between. Germline CDR1 reads DFQATT; CDR2 reads SNEGSKA (reference sequence). CDR3 length equals 11 residues. This chain's CDR3 is CSASVQYEQYF. The CDR3 DNA follows: TGCAGTGCTAGTGTACAGTACGAGCAGTACTTC.

The genes are TRBV12-5 and TRBJ2-7; 7 bases align to TRBD1. V lost 1 base, J lost 3 bases, and 12 bases stayed unmatched. Germline assignment: CDR1 LGHNT and CDR2 FRNRAP. The CDR3 consists of 17 residues. In nucleotides, the CDR3 is TGTGCTAGTGGTTTGGAGGGATCTAGGACAGGTGTCTACGAGCAGTACTTC. Protein product: CASGLEGSRTGVYEQYF.

This chain connects TRBV9 to TRBJ1-1, with 11 bases matching TRBD1. Germline assignment: CDR1 SGDLS and CDR2 YYNGEE. Trimming at V came to 3 bases and at J to 4 bases, leaving 5 bases not matched to a gene. The CDR3 runs 15 residues. The CDR3 coding sequence is TGTGCCAGCAGCGCGGGCGGGACAGGGGGCACTGAAGCTTTCTTT. Translating it yields CASSAGGTGGTEAFF.

The chain carries TRBV11-2 and TRBJ1-3, with a possible D match to TRBD1 (6 bases). The CDR3 sequence is 18 residues long. Germline CDR1 reads SGHAT; CDR2 reads FQNNGV. Trimming pared 5 bases from V and 9 bases from J, leaving 29 bases between. The CDR3 spells CASSGPSGGRSLLGTIYF. CDR3 DNA sequence: TGTGCCAGCAGCGGCCCCTCCGGGGGGCGTTCTCTCTTGGGCACCATATATTTT.

The chain joins TRBV27 to TRBJ2-5, with D hard to call. The CDR3 runs to 12 residues. The germline V and J ends were trimmed by 6 bases and 2 bases, with 7 bases remaining between them. The germline CDR1 and CDR2 sequences are MNHEY and SMNVEV (reference sequence). The CDR3 is CASRDLQETQYF. For the CDR3, the DNA is TGTGCCAGCAGAGACCTTCAAGAGACCCAGTACTTC.

V and J are TRBV7-3 and TRBJ2-6, with unresolved D. Trimming cost V 5 bases and J 4 bases, with 6 bases left between them. In germline, CDR1 is SGHTA, CDR2 FQGTGA. The CDR3 runs 13 residues. The CDR3 coding sequence is TGTGCCAGCAGCGGCGTCGGGGCCAACGTCCTGACTTTC. As protein: CASSGVGANVLTF.

In this sample, this clone turned up a few times. The V and J genes are TRBV6-4 and TRBJ1-3; tentative D call: TRBD1 (6 bases). Trimming cost V 7 bases and J 3 bases, with 16 bases left between them. Germline CDR1 is MRHNA and CDR2 is SNTAGT. This CDR3 spans 15 amino acids. CDR3 sequence (DNA): TGTGCCAGCATTCCTGGTACAGGGTGTGGAAACACCATATATTTT. This gives the protein CASIPGTGCGNTIYF.

This clone came up a few times. V gene TRBV7-9 combines with J gene TRBJ2-1; 11 bases map to TRBD1. The germline gives CDR1 SEHNR, CDR2 FQNEAQ (reference sequence). The junction had 14 bases not matched to a gene; V was cut back by 6 bases and J by 10 bases. The length of the CDR3 is 16 residues. The CDR3 protein is CASRYGTGGPRGEQFF. In nucleotides, the CDR3 is TGTGCCAGCAGATACGGGACAGGGGGACCCCGGGGAGAGCAGTTCTTC.

This clone is judged medium-sized. The chain recombines TRBV7-9 with TRBJ1-2; 9 nucleotides agree with TRBD1. Per germline, CDR1 SEHNR and CDR2 FQNEAQ (reference sequence). After removal of 5 bases from V and 4 bases from J, the junction contained 11 bases not matched to a gene. The CDR3 consists of 16 residues. CDR3 in amino acids: CASSPPGGQGSYGYTF. CDR3 DNA sequence: TGTGCCAGCAGCCCCCCTGGGGGACAGGGCTCCTATGGCTACACCTTC.

The rearrangement uses TRBV7-9 and TRBJ2-7, with 13 bases fitting TRBD2. J gave up 4 bases and V 6 bases, and 9 bases lay outside the gene matches. The CDR3 runs 16 residues. Germline V lookup: CDR1 SEHNR, CDR2 FQNEAQ (reference sequence). In nucleotides, the CDR3 is TGTGCCAGCAGTCCCGGACTAGCGGGAGAACGGTACGAGCAGTACTTC. The encoded protein is CASSPGLAGERYEQYF.

Concerning this clone itself: One junction end does not reproduce the germline sequence, and a read error may be involved. The chain employs TRBV14 and TRBJ2-1, with 8 bases lining up with TRBD1. Germline V gives CDR1 SGHDN, CDR2 FVKESK. This CDR3 is built from 16 residues. DNA of the CDR3: TGTGCCAGCAGCCTTCGGACAGGGACCTCCAACAATGAGCAGTTCTTC. Encoded protein: CASSLRTGTSNNEQFF.